These T cell receptor beta chains were read from a single sample in a study of shared clonotypes between healthy human individuals. Clones were sequenced by immunoSEQ multiplex PCR, and TCRdb holds only the in-frame ones, with some missing. The sample holds 1.5 million to 2.5 million clones, about 94% seen once. The sequencing input was naive CD8+ T cells sorted from blood. These receptors were collected from a young man in good health. Each CDR3 is given without its conserved first and last residue. Fields, in order: V gene, CDR3 protein.

v_gene: TRBV2
CDR3aa: AEGSVVDTEAF

v_gene: TRBV29-1
CDR3aa: SVEDFEGANYGYT

v_gene: TRBV6-6
CDR3aa: ASNPAGVLQETQY

v_gene: TRBV28
CDR3aa: ASRDRGNSPLH

v_gene: TRBV7-2
CDR3aa: ASSLLTSGWGYNEQF

v_gene: TRBV4-1
CDR3aa: ASSQAPPTSGGVYEQY

v_gene: TRBV29-1
CDR3aa: SVEGTENTEAF

v_gene: TRBV13
CDR3aa: ASSIGTYEQY

v_gene: TRBV28
CDR3aa: ASSLLVGTGIYEQY

v_gene: TRBV4-1
CDR3aa: ASSQIQGPAF

v_gene: TRBV4-2
CDR3aa: ASSQELVSTLSYEQY

v_gene: TRBV7-9
CDR3aa: ASSLTENFYNEQF

v_gene: TRBV13
CDR3aa: ASSLAGTGLNYGYT

v_gene: TRBV11-2
CDR3aa: ASSSGQGRLSLH

v_gene: TRBV15
CDR3aa: ATSTGQGDFNEKLF

v_gene: TRBV7-9
CDR3aa: ASSSDPEQF

v_gene: TRBV7-9
CDR3aa: ASIDLAGGRPDTQY

v_gene: TRBV7-6
CDR3aa: ASSLADLAGPYNEQF

v_gene: TRBV5-1
CDR3aa: ASSLGQGGETQY

v_gene: TRBV4-3
CDR3aa: ASSQDFVRGLSSYEQY

v_gene: TRBV7-3
CDR3aa: ASSSYGTGLNQPQH

v_gene: TRBV10-3
CDR3aa: AISDPGTDPYEQY

v_gene: TRBV4-3
CDR3aa: ASSYDGGTGELF

v_gene: TRBV5-4
CDR3aa: ASSLINEQF

v_gene: TRBV11-2
CDR3aa: ASSLGTDANTGELF

v_gene: TRBV2
CDR3aa: ASSEYISGSSYEQY

v_gene: TRBV7-2
CDR3aa: ASSSSTGANQPQH

v_gene: TRBV14
CDR3aa: ASSPLVPSGTYNEQF

v_gene: TRBV4-1
CDR3aa: ATRQGNTEAF

v_gene: TRBV23-1
CDR3aa: ASSQSSPDRNEKLF

v_gene: TRBV15
CDR3aa: ATSRDPGQGTDTQY

v_gene: TRBV6-5
CDR3aa: ASSFFYGYT

v_gene: TRBV9
CDR3aa: ASSVGGSAGELF

v_gene: TRBV30
CDR3aa: AWTGTGSYEQY

v_gene: TRBV11-2
CDR3aa: ASSLVRPTDTQY

v_gene: TRBV13
CDR3aa: ASSLGLAGGVGTDTQY

v_gene: TRBV5-1
CDR3aa: ASSFTEGPYNSPLH

v_gene: TRBV27
CDR3aa: ASSSDTLGRTQY

v_gene: TRBV2
CDR3aa: ASSAYDRGLRWTEAF

v_gene: TRBV5-1
CDR3aa: ASSLSGALGEKLF

v_gene: TRBV7-6
CDR3aa: ASSSEPSYEQY

v_gene: TRBV5-6
CDR3aa: ASSLAGWGYEQY

v_gene: TRBV25-1
CDR3aa: ASRDNTEAF

v_gene: TRBV9
CDR3aa: ASSVGTGGEETQY

v_gene: TRBV7-8
CDR3aa: ASSPETSIFQETQY

v_gene: TRBV27
CDR3aa: ASSLLSGNKASGYT

v_gene: TRBV5-4
CDR3aa: ASSSVINEQF

v_gene: TRBV27
CDR3aa: ASSQDPGTAYEQY

v_gene: TRBV11-2
CDR3aa: ASSFRSYNEQF

v_gene: TRBV6-1
CDR3aa: ASSEVGSYEQY

v_gene: TRBV9
CDR3aa: ASSLRPGTPGDYNEQF

v_gene: TRBV11-2
CDR3aa: ASSPTSGIYNEQF

v_gene: TRBV2
CDR3aa: ASSDGRNSYEQY

v_gene: TRBV27
CDR3aa: ASSSEPGTPNYGYT

v_gene: TRBV14
CDR3aa: ASSQAGTGELF